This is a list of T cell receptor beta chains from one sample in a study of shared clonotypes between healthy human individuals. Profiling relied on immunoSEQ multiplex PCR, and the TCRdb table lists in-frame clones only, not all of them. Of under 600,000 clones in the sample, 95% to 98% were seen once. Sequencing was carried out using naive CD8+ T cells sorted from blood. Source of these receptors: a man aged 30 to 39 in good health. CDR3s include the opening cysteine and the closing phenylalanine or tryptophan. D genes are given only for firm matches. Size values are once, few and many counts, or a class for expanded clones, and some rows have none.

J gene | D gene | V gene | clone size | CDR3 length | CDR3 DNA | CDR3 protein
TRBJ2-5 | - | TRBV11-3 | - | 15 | TGTGCCAGCAGCTCTACAGGAGTAGGTGCTGAGACCCAGTACTTC | CASSSTGVGAETQYF
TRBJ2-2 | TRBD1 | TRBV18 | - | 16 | TGTGCCAGCTCACCTAGGACAGGGGTCTCGCCCGGGGAGCTGTTTTTT | CASSPRTGVSPGELFF
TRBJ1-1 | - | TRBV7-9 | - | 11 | TGTGCCAGCAGCTGGGCGTTTGAAGCTTTCTTT | CASSWAFEAFF
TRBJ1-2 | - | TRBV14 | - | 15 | TGTGCCAGCAGCCAAGTACAGGCTCGCAACTATGGCTACACCTTC | CASSQVQARNYGYTF
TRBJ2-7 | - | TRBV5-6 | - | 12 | TGTGCCAGCAGCTTGCGTGGGATGAGTAGCACATTC | CASSLRGMSSTF
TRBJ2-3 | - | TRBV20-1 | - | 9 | TGCAGTGCCCAGGATACGCAGTATTTT | CSAQDTQYF
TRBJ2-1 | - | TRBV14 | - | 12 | TGTGCCAGCAGCCCCGGAACCAATGAGCAGTTCTTC | CASSPGTNEQFF
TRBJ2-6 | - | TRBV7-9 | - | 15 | TGTGCCAGCAGCTTACCGGGGGCTGGGGCCAACGTCCTGACTTTC | CASSLPGAGANVLTF
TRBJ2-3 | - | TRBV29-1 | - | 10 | TGCAGCGTTGGTTCAGATACGCAGTATTTT | CSVGSDTQYF
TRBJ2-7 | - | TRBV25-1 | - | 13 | TGTGCCAGCAGTGTAGGGTACTCCTACGAGCAGTACTTC | CASSVGYSYEQYF
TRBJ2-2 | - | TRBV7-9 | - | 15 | TGTGCCAGCAGCCCCCGAGAGGGGTGGACCGGGGAGCTGTTTTTT | CASSPREGWTGELFF
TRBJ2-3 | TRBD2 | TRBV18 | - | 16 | TGTGCCAGCTCACCATTCACTAGCGGGAGCACAGATACGCAGTATTTT | CASSPFTSGSTDTQYF
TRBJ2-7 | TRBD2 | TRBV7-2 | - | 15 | TGTGCCAGCAGCTTATTTCGGGAGGCCCCCTACGAGCAGTACTTC | CASSLFREAPYEQYF
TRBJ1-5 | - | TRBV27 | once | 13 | TGTGCCTGGGCGCGGGGAAGCAATCAGCCCCAGCATTTT | CAWARGSNQPQHF
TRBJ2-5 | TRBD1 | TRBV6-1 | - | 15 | TGTGCCAGCAATGGACAGGGCCTGTACCAAGAGACCCAGTACTTC | CASNGQGLYQETQYF
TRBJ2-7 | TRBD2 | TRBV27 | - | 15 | TGTGCCAGCAGTTCCCCGGGACTAGCGGGAGCCGAGCAGTACTTC | CASSSPGLAGAEQYF
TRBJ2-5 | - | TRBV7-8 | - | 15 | TGTGCCAGCCGGATTAGTCCGGGACCACAAGAGACCCAGTACTTC | CASRISPGPQETQYF
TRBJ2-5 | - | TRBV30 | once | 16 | TGTGCCTGGAGTTCTGGACCCGGTCTCCTAATGGAGACCCAGTACTTC | CAWSSGPGLLMETQYF